This is a list of T cell receptor beta chains from one sample in a study of blood T cell repertoires in COVID-19. TCRdb keeps only in-frame clones here, not all; method: immunoSEQ multiplex PCR. This sample carries some 170,000 clones, 80% to 90% of them seen once, and the ten largest clones take roughly a fifth. Material for sequencing was peripheral blood. The receptor source for this set is an elderly woman with acute or convalescent COVID-19. The CDR3 runs from the conserved cysteine through the conserved F or W. A D gene is named only where the DNA matches it firmly. Only part of the rows carry a size: once, few, many, or a class if the clone is expanded.

d_gene	j_gene	v_gene	abundance	CDR3aa	CDR3nt
TRBD1	TRBJ2-7	TRBV10-1	.	CASSEPGQGALKQYF	TGCGCCAGCAGTGAGCCGGGACAGGGGGCCTTAAAGCAGTACTTC
TRBD1	TRBJ1-1	TRBV2	.	CASSFDRGRTEAFF	TGTGCCAGCAGTTTCGACAGGGGGCGGACTGAAGCTTTCTTT
TRBD1	TRBJ2-7	TRBV7-9	few	CASSVPGQGPEQYF	TGTGCCAGCAGCGTCCCGGGACAGGGTCCCGAGCAGTACTTC
TRBD2	TRBJ2-1	TRBV5-4	few	CASSLGGLAGYNEQFF	TGTGCCAGCAGCTTGGGAGGACTAGCGGGGTACAATGAGCAGTTCTTC
.	TRBJ1-3	TRBV5-1	.	CASSLGAIASGNTIYF	TGCGCCAGCAGCTTGGGGGCGATCGCCTCTGGAAACACCATATATTTT
.	TRBJ1-2	TRBV5-1	.	CASSLEQPLYGYTF	TGCGCCAGCAGCTTGGAACAGCCACTTTATGGCTACACCTTC
.	TRBJ2-7	TRBV10-3	.	CAISTGTYEQYF	TGTGCCATATCCACGGGGACCTACGAGCAGTACTTC
TRBD1	TRBJ1-2	TRBV19	once	CASSTSTGQGGNYGYTF	TGTGCCAGTAGTACTTCGACTGGACAGGGGGGAAACTATGGCTACACCTTC
TRBD1	TRBJ1-2	TRBV6-4	.	CASSQGGHKPGYTF	TGTGCCAGCAGTCAGGGGGGCCATAAACCTGGCTACACCTTC
TRBD2	TRBJ2-3	TRBV24-1	.	CATSDQRGGAQDTQYF	TGTGCCACCAGTGACCAGCGGGGGGGTGCACAAGATACGCAGTATTTT
.	TRBJ1-3	TRBV3-1/TRBV3-2	once	CASSQDPGVGNTIYF	TGTGCCAGCAGCCAAGATCCAGGGGTCGGAAACACCATATATTTT
TRBD2	TRBJ2-1	TRBV29-1	.	CSVAPLAGVYNEQFF	TGCAGCGTCGCTCCACTAGCGGGAGTTTACAATGAGCAGTTCTTC
TRBD1	TRBJ2-1	TRBV7-7	.	CASSLMGTGLHNEQFF	TGTGCTAGCAGCTTAATGGGGACAGGGTTGCACAATGAGCAGTTCTTC
.	TRBJ2-7	TRBV6-5	few	CASRSTGAYEQYF	TGTGCCAGCAGATCTACGGGGGCCTACGAGCAGTACTTC
.	TRBJ2-5	TRBV3-1/TRBV3-2	.	CASSPRGAQYF	TGTGCCAGCAGCCCCCGCGGGGCCCAGTACTTC
.	TRBJ1-6	TRBV3-1/TRBV3-2	many	CASSQVQDSPLHF	TGTGCCAGCAGCCAAGTTCAGGATTCACCCCTCCACTTT
TRBD1	TRBJ1-4	TRBV2	.	CASRAGTGAEKLFF	TGTGCCAGCAGGGCCGGGACAGGGGCTGAAAAACTGTTTTTT
TRBD1	TRBJ2-7	TRBV18	.	CASSPADRGGYEQYF	TGTGCCAGCTCACCAGCGGACAGGGGAGGCTACGAGCAGTACTTC
TRBD1	TRBJ1-4	TRBV3-1/TRBV3-2	.	CASSPRQGWKLFF	TGTGCCAGCAGCCCGCGACAGGGTTGGAAACTGTTTTTT
TRBD1	TRBJ1-2	TRBV6-2/TRBV6-3	.	CASSDPGQGAPRGYTF	TGTGCCAGCAGTGATCCCGGACAGGGGGCGCCTCGTGGCTACACCTTC
.	TRBJ2-3	TRBV10-3	.	CASGTVTDTQYF	TGTGCCAGCGGGACTGTCACAGATACGCAGTATTTT
.	TRBJ2-3	TRBV29-1	.	CSIRSGQSTDTQYF	TGCAGCATACGGTCTGGGCAAAGCACAGATACGCAGTATTTT
.	TRBJ1-2	TRBV28	.	CASSLRAKSRGGYTF	TGTGCCAGCAGTCTCCGGGCCAAAAGTCGAGGGGGCTACACCTTC
TRBD1	TRBJ1-1	TRBV27	once	CASSTYRGRDTEAFF	TGTGCCAGCAGTACCTACAGGGGAAGGGACACTGAAGCTTTCTTT
TRBD1	TRBJ1-1	TRBV5-1	.	CASSSVLTGTGGVERGENTEAFF	TGCGCCAGCAGCTCGGTCTTGACCGGGACAGGGGGCGTGGAGCGCGGAGAGAACACTGAAGCTTTCTTT
TRBD1	TRBJ2-1	TRBV11-3	.	CASSFRDSYNEQFF	TGTGCCAGCAGCTTCCGGGACAGCTACAATGAGCAGTTCTTC
TRBD2	TRBJ2-5	TRBV6-2/TRBV6-3	.	CASSYISGRETQYF	TGTGCCAGCAGTTACATTAGCGGGAGAGAGACCCAGTACTTC